This T cell receptor beta chain was sequenced for a study of T cells in Graves' hyperthyroidism and ophthalmopathy. General study findings and limits: Using 13 V-J features, a model discriminated ophthalmopathy from stable hyperthyroidism.

The table lists this clonotype with a few counts. Its antigen is currently unknown. Authors of the study amplified TCR beta CDR3 regions from RNA transcripts. The HTBI primer set was used in a first-round RT-PCR of the TCR CDR3. TCRdb reprocessed the multiplex PCR reads via MiXCR and lists one record per CDR3 protein. The repertoire has fewer than 450,000 distinct CDR3 sequences, around 18% of them found once; the top ten carry over 35%. Trimming shortened V by 7 bases and J by 4 bases, and 10 bases separated the two germline ends. The length of the CDR3 is 13 residues. Per the germline V gene, CDR1 is MDHEN and CDR2 is SYDVKM.

The sequenced sample consisted of blood. This TCR was recovered from a man aged 18 to 30 with Graves' ophthalmopathy. The rearrangement uses TRBV28 and TRBJ2-2, with no clear D. CDR3 in amino acids: CASNGITTGELFF. CDR3 DNA: TGTGCCAGCAATGGCATTACCACCGGGGAGCTGTTTTTT.